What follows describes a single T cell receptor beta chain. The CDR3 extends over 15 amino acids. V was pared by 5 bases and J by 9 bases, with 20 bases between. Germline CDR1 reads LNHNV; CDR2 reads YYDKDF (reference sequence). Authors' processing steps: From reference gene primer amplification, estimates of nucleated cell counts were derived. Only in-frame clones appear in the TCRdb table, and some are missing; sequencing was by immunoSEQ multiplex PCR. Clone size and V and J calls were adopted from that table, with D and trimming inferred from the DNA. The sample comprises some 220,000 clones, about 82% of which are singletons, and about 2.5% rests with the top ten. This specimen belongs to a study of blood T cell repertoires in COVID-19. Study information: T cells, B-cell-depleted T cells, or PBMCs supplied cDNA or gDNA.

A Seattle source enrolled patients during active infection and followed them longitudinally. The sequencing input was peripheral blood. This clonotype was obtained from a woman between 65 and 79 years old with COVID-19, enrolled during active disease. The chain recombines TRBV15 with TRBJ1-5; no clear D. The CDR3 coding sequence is TGTGCCACCAGCGCGGATGTGGGTTTGGAAACGCCCCAGCATTTT. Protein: CATSADVGLETPQHF.